This T cell receptor beta chain was found in a study of neurological immune-mediated disorders. This clonotype has a count of ten or more. A 10-nucleotide random UMI tagged transcripts in template-switch 5'RACE cDNA synthesis. TCRdb analysed the 5' RACE reads with MiXCR anew, one entry per CDR3 protein. This sample has around 58,000 distinct CDR3 sequences, with 3% to 3.5% found just once. CDR3 size: 16 residues. Germline V CDR1 and CDR2: SEHNR, FQNEAQ (reference sequence). J was trimmed by 2 bases and V by 5 bases; bases with no gene match: 7. The V gene is TRBV7-9, the J gene TRBJ2-3, with TRBD2 matching 10 bases. The sample taken for sequencing was PBMCs. This receptor was taken from a woman aged 60-75 years with multiple sclerosis. CDR3 DNA sequence: TGTGCCAGCAGCGAAATGAGCGGGGGGGCCACAGATACGCAGTATTTT. Translating it yields CASSEMSGGATDTQYF.